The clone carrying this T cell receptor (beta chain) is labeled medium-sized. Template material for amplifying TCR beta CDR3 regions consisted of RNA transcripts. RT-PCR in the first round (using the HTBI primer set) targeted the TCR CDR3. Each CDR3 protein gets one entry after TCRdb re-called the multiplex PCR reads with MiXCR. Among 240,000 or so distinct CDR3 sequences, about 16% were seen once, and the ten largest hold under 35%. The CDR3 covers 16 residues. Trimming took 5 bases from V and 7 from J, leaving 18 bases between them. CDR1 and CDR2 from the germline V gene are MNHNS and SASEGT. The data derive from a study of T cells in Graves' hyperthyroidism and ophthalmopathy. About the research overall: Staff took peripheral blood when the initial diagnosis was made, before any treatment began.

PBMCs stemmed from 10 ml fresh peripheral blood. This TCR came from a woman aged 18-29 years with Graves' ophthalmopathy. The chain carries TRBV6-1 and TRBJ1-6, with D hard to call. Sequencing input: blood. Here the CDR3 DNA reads TGTGCCAGCAGTACGGCGACTGGAGGGTGGAATTCACCCCTCCACTTT. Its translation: CASSTATGGWNSPLHF.